The clone carrying this TCR beta chain was seen only a few times. Researchers reported sorting CD4+ naive, central memory, regulatory and stem cell-like memory cells via CD45RO/CCR7/CD25/CD127/CD95/CD27. This record comes from a study of beta chain features in type 1 diabetes. Germline V CDR1 and CDR2: SGDLS, YYNGEE. The CDR3 covers 15 residues. V lost 0 bases and J lost 2; bases outside the gene matches: 4. Of the isolated RNA, all was reverse transcribed, and so the sequenced material was expressed TCRB transcripts. Method: immunoSEQ multiplex PCR; TCRdb's copy keeps in-frame clones and lacks some. The table shows fewer than 550,000 clones, with around 10% occurring only once.

The J gene is TRBJ2-7, the V gene TRBV9; 8 bases fit TRBD1. The TCR comes from a woman younger than 35 in good health. Input material: naive CD4+ T cells from blood. This CDR3 reads CASSVGGTGAYEQYF. CDR3 DNA sequence: TGTGCCAGCAGCGTAGGAGGGACAGGCGCCTACGAGCAGTACTTC. Looking up the rest from reference TRBV9 and TRBJ2-7 gives the full variable domain: DSGVTQTPKHLITATGQRVTLRCSPRSGDLSVYWYQQSLDQGLQFLIQYYNGEERAKGNILERFSAQQFPDLHSELNLSSLELGDSALYFCASSVGGTGAYEQYFGPGTRLTVT.